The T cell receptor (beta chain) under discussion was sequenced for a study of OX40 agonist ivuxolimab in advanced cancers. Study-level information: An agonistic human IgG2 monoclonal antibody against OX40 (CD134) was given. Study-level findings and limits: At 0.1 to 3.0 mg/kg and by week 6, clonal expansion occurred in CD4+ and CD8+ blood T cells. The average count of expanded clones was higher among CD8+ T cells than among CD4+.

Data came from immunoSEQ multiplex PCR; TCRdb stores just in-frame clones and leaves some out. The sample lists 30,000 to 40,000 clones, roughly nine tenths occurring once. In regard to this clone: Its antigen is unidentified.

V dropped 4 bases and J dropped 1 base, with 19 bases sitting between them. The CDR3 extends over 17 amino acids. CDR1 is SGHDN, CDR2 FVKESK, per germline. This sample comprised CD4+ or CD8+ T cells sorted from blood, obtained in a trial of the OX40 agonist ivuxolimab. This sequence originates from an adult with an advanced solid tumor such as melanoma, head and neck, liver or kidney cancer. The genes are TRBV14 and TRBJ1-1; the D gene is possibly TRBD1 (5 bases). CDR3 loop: CASSPPKGRSENTEAFF. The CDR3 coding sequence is TGTGCCAGCAGCCCGCCTAAGGGGCGTTCGGAGAACACTGAAGCTTTCTTT. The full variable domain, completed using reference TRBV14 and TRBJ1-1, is EAGVTQFPSHSVIEKGQTVTLRCDPISGHDNLYWYRRVMGKEIKFLLHFVKESKQDESGMPNNRFLAERTGGTYSTLKVQPAELEDSGVYFCASSPPKGRSENTEAFFGQGTRLTVV.